Listed below are T cell receptor beta chains from one sample, sequenced in a study of T-cell memory formation after mild COVID-19. TCRdb used MiXCR to reprocess the 5' RACE reads, holding one entry per CDR3 protein. In the table there are 150,000 to 200,000 distinct CDR3 sequences, around 10% of which are singletons. Sequencing was done on a sample of PBMCs or a T cell subset sorted from them (not recorded which). The source of these receptors is a man aged 18-30 years who had mild COVID-19 (a few samples of this study predate the infection). Cell type and time point are not known. Each CDR3 is given with its conserved first and last residue.

>TRBV7-9
CASSRGTAPDYGYTF
>TRBV2
CASRRTLLRGETQYF
>TRBV2
CASRALKLFF
>TRBV5-1
CASSLAGQTEGYTF
>TRBV28
CASSLLQGAQTLHF
>TRBV6-7
CASAGPDRNEKLFF
>TRBV24-1
CATSDRAASGGYNEQFF
>TRBV6-5
CASRLSIGNTIYF
>TRBV28
CASSPPAGEEGYTF
>TRBV7-8
CASSSRKPGQGLETQYF
>TRBV3-1
CASSQEGTGFEKLFF
>TRBV6-2/TRBV6-3
CASSPSTYQPQHF
>TRBV10-3
CAISDPTSGGDTQYF
>TRBV7-8
CASSPNHMSTDTQYF
>TRBV12-2
CASRTNRDNCYTEAFF